This T cell receptor (beta chain) was documented in a study of T cell responses to AZD1222 COVID-19 vaccine (dated by TCRdb to the early 2020s). Background on the whole study: A total of under 250 trial participants underwent TCR sequencing, of whom 207 had received two doses of AZD1222 and roughly 26 had received two doses of the MenACWY control vaccine. Trial participants were enrolled into age subgroups of 18-55, 56-69 and 70-plus years, which contained roughly 150, 30 and 60 TCR-sequenced participants, respectively.

The time point label, read with the paper, signifies: about 28 days (+/-7) after the second vaccine dose. AZD1222 recipients whose second dose came at about 4 weeks and those whose second dose came at about 12 weeks were combined into one group, since spike-specific TCR depth and breadth did not differ between the two schedules. The vaccinee samples were drawn from two UK trials, COV001 and COV002, one of which was a single-blind randomized controlled phase 2/3 trial testing AZD1222 (ChAdOx1 nCoV-19) in healthy adults. For TCRbeta chain sequencing, PBMC samples were collected from trial participants at day 0 and at day 28 after the second dose. The CDR3 regions of human TCRbeta chains were analyzed by immunosequencing. The authors' pipeline ran thus. Repertoire TCRs were matched against a reference library of SARS-CoV-2-specific TCRs generated with the MIRA antigen-specificity platform. Breadth was defined as the fraction of unique TCRs that were SARS-CoV-2-associated. Depth was defined as the fraction of total T cells that were SARS-CoV-2-associated. Using the MIRA data, each spike-specific TCR was mapped to the spike region that the TCR reacts to and placed in a CD4 or CD8 class. Log10-transformed breadth and depth values were compared by one-way ANOVA with Sidak's multiple comparisons tests. The clones in this table, taken by TCRdb from immuneACCESS, are in-frame only. Not every clone is retained; where verified, under half of the shortfall comes from an unresolved V gene, and the cause of the rest is unknown. V and J calls and clone size are those listed in that table; D and trimming were worked out from the DNA. Across this sample there are 120,000 to 150,000 clones, with 86% seen only once. The ten largest clonotypes hold approximately 5.4% of the sample.

A remark on this clone: The specificity of this receptor is unknown. It has no much larger one-base neighbor in the sample; base qualities were not kept.

The paper as a whole reports these results and caveats: CD4 TCRs associated with the vaccine covered the entire spike protein, and the dominant responses were in regions 160-218 and 743-854. A significant rise in spike-specific TCR breadth and depth was observed after two AZD1222 doses relative to day 0 and relative to MenACWY recipients. Epitopes outside the regions mutated in the B.1.351 and B.1.1.7 variants were reportedly recognized by nearly half of the unique spike-specific TCRs. The 56-69-year group was small, and its depth increase did not reach significance, likely because of low power. No day 14 peak-response samples were available, so repertoires were characterized only after the peak T cell response. Most participants were white British and females outnumbered males, and the authors suggested that clonal diversity may have been underestimated. Conclusions about previously exposed vaccinees are limited, since just a handful of AZD1222 recipients were seropositive for SARS-CoV-2 at baseline.

Inclusive of the bounding cysteine and phenylalanine, the CDR3 is 15 residues long. The read is trimmed to its CDR3 DNA, 45 bases read in frame from base 1. Per the germline V gene, MNHEY is the CDR1 and SVGAGI is the CDR2. The germline ends are 8 bases apart after V is trimmed by 0 bases and J by 5 bases. Sequenced material: peripheral blood, taken 28 days after the second AZD1222 dose. The sequence was obtained from an adult who received the AZD1222 COVID-19 vaccine. The chain is made from TRBV6-5 and TRBJ1-6; the D gene is unclear. The nucleotide sequence is TGTGCCAGCAGTTACTCGACCAGTAATAATTCACCCCTCCACTTT. This sequence encodes CASSYSTSNNSPLHF.